These 31 T cell receptor beta chains originate from one sample sequenced in a study of persistence of HIV-infected CD4 T cells. Nonspecific anti-CD3/anti-CD28 bead stimulation represents the broad CD4+ T cell repertoire. Sorting of responding CD4+ T cells relied on upregulated CD40 ligand together with CD69. No cognate antigen is known for these TCRs. This was the immunoSEQ version 4 assay in survey mode. Profiling relied on immunoSEQ multiplex PCR, and the TCRdb table lists in-frame clones only, not all of them. The sample lists approximately 45,000 clones, about nine tenths occurring once. This material consisted of CD4+ T cells sorted from PBMCs after roughly 18-hour stimulation, taken from a patient who received antiretroviral therapy. These receptors originate from an adult woman with HIV who was CMV-seropositive.

This sequence joins TRBV28 and TRBJ1-2; D may be TRBD1 (5 bases). Germline values: CDR1 MDHEN, CDR2 SYDVKM. This CDR3 spans 15 amino acids. The ends were cut back, 6 bases at V and 6 bases at J, with 20 bases in the middle. CDR3: CASSLSGPQKNGYTF. CDR3 coding DNA: TGTGCCAGCAGCCTGTCGGGACCTCAGAAGAATGGCTACACCTTC.

The chain uses TRBV7-3 and TRBJ2-5; D ambiguous. CDR1 and CDR2 from the germline V gene are SGHTA and FQGTGA. The CDR3 has 13 amino acids. V dropped 5 bases and J dropped 2 bases, with 9 bases sitting between them. CDR3: CASSTNRQETQYF. CDR3 sequence (DNA): TGTGCCAGCAGCACCAATAGACAAGAGACCCAGTACTTC.

The rearrangement uses TRBV6-5 and TRBJ2-6; D not certain. In germline, CDR1 is MNHEY, CDR2 SVGAGI. V was cut by 6 bases and J by 1 base, with 7 bases left in between. CDR3 length: 14 amino acids. CDR3 protein: CASRALSGANVLTF. DNA for the CDR3: TGTGCCAGCAGGGCCCTATCTGGGGCCAACGTCCTGACTTTC.

The V and J genes are TRBV6-5 and TRBJ2-2; 9 bases line up with TRBD1. The CDR3 runs to 15 residues. The V segment lost 6 bases and the J segment 10 bases; nucleotides outside the gene matches: 12. Germline V gives CDR1 MNHEY, CDR2 SVGAGI. The CDR3 loop reads CASSVDRGRSEELFF. Here the CDR3 DNA reads TGTGCCAGCAGCGTAGACAGGGGGAGATCTGAGGAGCTGTTTTTT.

The gene calls are TRBV6-4 and TRBJ1-1; perhaps TRBD1 as D (5 bases). The length of the CDR3 is 13 residues. Germline V gene lookup returns CDR1 MRHNA and CDR2 SNTAGT. The V gene lost 6 bases and the J gene lost 1 base, with 9 bases spanning the gap. The chain's CDR3 is CASRQVANTEAFF. DNA of the CDR3: TGTGCCAGCAGACAGGTTGCGAACACTGAAGCTTTCTTT.

This chain joins TRBV7-6 and TRBJ1-1, with 7 bases aligning to TRBD1. Germline values: CDR1 SGHVS, CDR2 FNYEAQ. The junction had 12 bases not matched to a gene; V was cut back by 2 bases and J by 3 bases. This CDR3 is built from 17 residues. CDR3 in amino acids: CASSLRASTGRHTEAFF. DNA of the CDR3: TGTGCCAGCAGCTTAAGGGCCTCGACAGGGAGACACACTGAAGCTTTCTTT. Based on the CDR3 plus reference TRBV7-6 and TRBJ1-1, the full variable domain is GAGVSQSPRYKVTKRGQDVALRCDPISGHVSLYWYRQALGQGPEFLTYFNYEAQQDKSGLPNDRFSAERPEGSISTLTIQRTEQRDSAMYRCASSLRASTGRHTEAFFGQGTRLTVV.

This clone has just one count. The J gene is TRBJ1-1, the V gene TRBV19; D is unresolved. Germline values: CDR1 LNHDA, CDR2 SQIVND (reference sequence). Trimming left V 7 bases short and J 0 bases short, with 12 bases between. The CDR3 spans 14 residues. The CDR3 reads CASIPDGLNTEAFF. The CDR3 nucleotides read TGTGCCAGTATCCCCGACGGATTGAACACTGAAGCTTTCTTT.

About this clone itself: The junction does not match germline at one end; this may be a read error. This chain joins TRBV7-7 and TRBJ2-5; 7 bases fit TRBD1. The CDR3 has 15 residues. In germline, CDR1 is SSHAT, CDR2 FNYEAQ (reference sequence). Written as DNA, the CDR3 is TGTGCTAGCAGCCCGTCGACAGGGTCCCGAGAGACCCAGTACTTC. As protein: CASSPSTGSRETQYF.

The chain recombines TRBV18 with TRBJ2-2; D unresolved. The CDR3 has 13 residues. V lost 0 bases and J 5 bases, leaving 4 bases between the germline ends. From germline, CDR1 is KGHSH and CDR2 LQKENI. CDR3 nucleotide sequence: TGTGCCAGCTCACCACCAGTAACCGGGGAGCTGTTTTTT. Its protein product is CASSPPVTGELFF.

The rearrangement links TRBV3-1 (or the pseudogene TRBV3-2) to TRBJ1-4; D is unresolved. V was cut by 0 bases and J by 8 bases, with 13 bases left in between. CDR3 length: 15 amino acids. Germline CDR1 is LGHDT and CDR2 is YNNKEL (reference sequence). CDR3 in DNA: TGTGCCAGCAGCCAAGATCAAGAGGTATACGAAAAACTGTTTTTT. Translation gives CASSQDQEVYEKLFF.

V usage is TRBV29-1 and J usage is TRBJ2-5; a weak D match, TRBD2 (5 bases). Trimming shortened V by 8 bases and J by 4 bases, and 17 bases separated the two germline ends. In germline, CDR1 is SQVTM, CDR2 ANQGSEA. The CDR3 length is 13 residues. The CDR3 nucleotides read TGCAGCTCCCGCTTAGGGCTAGCAGAGACCCAGTACTTC. Translated, it gives CSSRLGLAETQYF.

CDR3 sequence (DNA): TGTGCCAGCAGCCCGAGGTGGGGGACTGAAGCTTTCTTT. It specifies CASSPRWGTEAFF. This chain connects TRBV9 to TRBJ1-1; weak D call: TRBD1 (5 bases). Per germline, CDR1 SGDLS and CDR2 YYNGEE. The V gene lost 4 bases and the J gene lost 5 bases, with 12 bases spanning the gap. CDR3 length: 13 residues.

V usage is TRBV7-6 and J usage is TRBJ2-7, with 12 bases that match TRBD2. V was clipped by 0 bases and J by 0 bases; unmatched bases: 3. Germline CDR1 reads SGHVS; CDR2 reads FNYEAQ. The CDR3 extends over 17 amino acids. Here the CDR3 reads CASSLARLAGASYEQYF. The CDR3 region has the DNA TGTGCCAGCAGCTTAGCACGACTAGCGGGGGCCTCCTACGAGCAGTACTTC. The entire variable domain, with the rest obtained from reference TRBV7-6 and TRBJ2-7, is as follows: GAGVSQSPRYKVTKRGQDVALRCDPISGHVSLYWYRQALGQGPEFLTYFNYEAQQDKSGLPNDRFSAERPEGSISTLTIQRTEQRDSAMYRCASSLARLAGASYEQYFGPGTRLTVT.

The chain employs TRBV11-3 and TRBJ2-3; D possibly corresponds to TRBD1 (5 bases). Germline CDR1 is SGHNT and CDR2 is YENEEA. CDR3 length: 13 residues. Trimming took 5 bases from V and 0 from J, leaving 6 bases between them. The CDR3 coding sequence is TGTGCCAGCAGCGGGGCTAGCACAGATACGCAGTATTTT. Its translation is CASSGASTDTQYF.

This chain joins TRBV14 and TRBJ2-1; D assignment may be TRBD1 or TRBD2 (5 bases each). Germline V gene lookup returns CDR1 SGHDN and CDR2 FVKESK. CDR3 length equals 15 residues. V was cut by 4 bases and J by 4 bases, with 14 bases left in between. CDR3 region: CASSRPGTPYNEQFF. The CDR3 coding sequence is TGTGCCAGCAGCCGTCCCGGGACGCCGTACAATGAGCAGTTCTTC.

The chain joins TRBV27 to TRBJ1-2; maybe TRBD1 (6 bases). V lost 0 bases and J 8 bases, leaving 10 bases between the germline ends. The germline CDR1 and CDR2 sequences are MNHEY and SMNVEV (reference sequence). The CDR3 consists of 13 residues. The CDR3 loop is CASSLSGGGGYTF. CDR3 DNA: TGTGCCAGCAGTTTATCTGGGGGCGGCGGCTACACCTTC.

The rearrangement uses TRBV2 and TRBJ2-7; TRBD2 matches 13 bases. Germline CDR1 and CDR2: SNHLY and FYNNEI. V lost 6 bases and J lost 1; bases outside the gene matches: 15. The CDR3 consists of 19 residues. CDR3: CASSATPSGLAGASYEQYV. In nucleotides, the CDR3 is TGTGCCAGCAGCGCCACCCCCAGTGGACTAGCGGGGGCATCCTACGAGCAGTACGTC.

J is TRBJ1-2 and V is TRBV7-3; 8 bases are a match to TRBD1. Germline V lookup: CDR1 SGHTA, CDR2 FQGTGA. The CDR3 has 13 residues. The V segment lost 6 bases and the J segment 7 bases; nucleotides outside the gene matches: 7. The CDR3 DNA sequence: TGTGCCAGCAGTCTCGGACAGGGAGGTGGCTACACCTTC. Translating gives CASSLGQGGGYTF.

The chain has TRBV5-1 and TRBJ2-3, with D uncertain. The CDR3 covers 12 residues. V gave up 7 bases and J gave up 3 bases, with 9 bases separating them. Germline V gene sequence: CDR1 SGHRS, CDR2 YFSETQ. The CDR3 DNA follows: TGCGCCAGCCATCGCGAGACAGATACGCAGTATTTT. This codes for CASHRETDTQYF.

The sample holds one count of this clone. The chain recombines TRBV28 with TRBJ2-7; a possible D gene is TRBD1 (6 bases). Germline lookup yields CDR1 MDHEN and CDR2 SYDVKM. V gave up 10 bases and J gave up 3 bases, with 19 bases separating them. The CDR3 extends over 14 amino acids. The CDR3 nucleotides are TGTGCCATCTCTAGAGGGGACATCTTCTACGAGCAGTACGTC. Protein product: CAISRGDIFYEQYV.

The chain recombines TRBV5-8 with TRBJ1-5; D gene uncertain. Trimming left V 0 bases short and J 6 bases short, with 7 bases between. CDR3 size: 13 residues. Germline V gene lookup returns CDR1 SGHTS and CDR2 YDEGEE. The CDR3 loop reads CASSLGGSQPQHF. DNA for the CDR3: TGTGCCAGCAGCTTGGGCGGTTCTCAGCCCCAGCATTTT.

The gene calls are TRBV6-5 and TRBJ2-1, with D possibly matching TRBD1 (6 bases). V was pared by 11 bases and J by 10 bases, with 24 bases between. Per germline, CDR1 MNHEY and CDR2 SVGAGI. The length of the CDR3 is 14 residues. Written as DNA, the CDR3 is TGTGCCTCCAGCTCGGGCAGGGGCGGTGGCGAGCAGTTCTTC. Translation: CASSSGRGGGEQFF.

V usage is TRBV18 and J usage is TRBJ1-1; 7 bases line up with TRBD1. This CDR3 spans 15 amino acids. From germline, CDR1 is KGHSH and CDR2 LQKENI. V gave up 4 bases and J gave up 4 bases; unmatched junction bases: 9. CDR3 coding DNA: TGTGCCAGCTCACTCCAACATCCAGGGGGCACTGAAGCTTTCTTT. Its translation: CASSLQHPGGTEAFF.

V is TRBV5-5 and J is TRBJ1-3; D is unclear. The V gene lost 0 bases and the J gene lost 4 bases, with 8 bases spanning the gap. Germline CDR1 reads SGHKS; CDR2 reads YYEKEE (reference sequence). CDR3 length: 14 residues. The CDR3 region is CASSLVSVGNTIYF. The DNA of the CDR3 is TGTGCCAGCAGCTTGGTGTCCGTCGGAAACACCATATATTTT.

The rearrangement uses TRBV2 and TRBJ1-5; D is ambiguous. The ends were cut back, 8 bases at V and 5 bases at J, with 13 bases in the middle. The V gene's germline CDR1 is SNHLY and CDR2 FYNNEI. There are 13 residues in the CDR3. The CDR3 region has the DNA TGTGCCAGCCAGCGGTGGGCCGATCAGCCCCAGCATTTT. Translated, it gives CASQRWADQPQHF.

The chain joins TRBV4-1 to TRBJ1-3, with 11 bases identical to TRBD1. The CDR3 is 14 residues long. V lost 1 base, J lost 8 bases, and 1 base stayed unmatched. Germline CDR1 reads MGHRA; CDR2 reads YSYEKL. The CDR3 region has the DNA TGCGCCAGCAGCCAAGGGGACAGGGGGGACACCATATATTTT. This encodes CASSQGDRGDTIYF.

The chain uses TRBV6-5 and TRBJ2-3; D uncertain. This CDR3 has 13 amino acids. Trimming removed 6 bases at V and 4 bases at J, with 11 bases between. Germline V gene lookup returns CDR1 MNHEY and CDR2 SVGAGI. The CDR3, as DNA: TGTGCCAGCAGGCCTAGTCTCCCAGATACGCAGTATTTT. Translated, it gives CASRPSLPDTQYF.

The chain is built from TRBV7-3 and TRBJ2-3; 9 nucleotides align to TRBD2. In germline, CDR1 is SGHTA, CDR2 FQGTGA. There are 16 residues in the CDR3. V gave up 2 bases and J gave up 4 bases; unmatched junction bases: 7. CDR3 protein: CASSLVRGGLADTQYF. In DNA form, the CDR3 reads TGTGCCAGCAGCTTAGTGCGGGGGGGCCTAGCAGATACGCAGTATTTT.

This sequence joins TRBV10-1 and TRBJ1-1; perhaps TRBD1 as D (5 bases). CDR1 is WNHNN and CDR2 is SYGVQD in the germline V gene (reference sequence). The CDR3 runs 13 residues. V lost 10 bases, J lost 3 bases, and 15 bases lay in between. CDR3 sequence: CATKLDNYTEAFF. Written as DNA, the CDR3 is TGCGCCACTAAATTGGACAATTACACTGAAGCTTTCTTT.

This chain links TRBV15 with TRBJ1-5; perhaps TRBD1 as D (5 bases). Trimming removed 5 bases at V and 4 bases at J, with 12 bases between. CDR3 length: 14 amino acids. The germline V gene has CDR1 LNHNV and CDR2 YYDKDF (reference sequence). The CDR3 is CATSDGQLNQPQHF. The DNA for the CDR3 is TGTGCCACCAGCGACGGACAACTTAATCAGCCCCAGCATTTT.

The chain uses TRBV7-6 and TRBJ1-6, with unresolved D. The CDR3 contains 14 residues. Germline assignment: CDR1 SGHVS and CDR2 FNYEAQ. Trimming removed 6 bases from V and 8 bases from J, with 14 bases in between. The chain's CDR3 is CASRRTDGYSPLHF. CDR3 sequence (DNA): TGTGCCAGCAGACGGACCGACGGGTATTCACCCCTCCACTTT. Filled out from reference TRBV7-6 and TRBJ1-6, the complete variable domain reads GAGVSQSPRYKVTKRGQDVALRCDPISGHVSLYWYRQALGQGPEFLTYFNYEAQQDKSGLPNDRFSAERPEGSISTLTIQRTEQRDSAMYRCASRRTDGYSPLHFGNGTRLTVT.